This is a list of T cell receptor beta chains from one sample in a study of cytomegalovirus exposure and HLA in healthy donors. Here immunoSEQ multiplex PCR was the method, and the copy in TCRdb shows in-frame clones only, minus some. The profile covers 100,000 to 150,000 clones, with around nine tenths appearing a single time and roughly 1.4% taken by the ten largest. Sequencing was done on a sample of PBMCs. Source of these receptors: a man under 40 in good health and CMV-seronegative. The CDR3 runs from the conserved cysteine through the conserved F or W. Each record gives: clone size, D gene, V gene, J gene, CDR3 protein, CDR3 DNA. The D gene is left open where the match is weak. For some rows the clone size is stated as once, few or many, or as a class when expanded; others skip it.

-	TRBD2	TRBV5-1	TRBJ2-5	CASSLVLARETQYF	TGCGCCAGCAGCTTGGTACTAGCGCGCGAGACCCAGTACTTC
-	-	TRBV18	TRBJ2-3	CASSPELFTDTQYF	TGTGCCAGCTCACCGGAGCTGTTCACAGATACGCAGTATTTT
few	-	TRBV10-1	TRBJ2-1	CASSEGSGPNNEQFF	TGCGCCAGCAGTGAGGGAAGCGGGCCGAACAATGAGCAGTTCTTC
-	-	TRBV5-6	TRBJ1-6	CASSPDRTNSPLHF	TGTGCCAGCAGCCCGGACAGAACTAATTCACCCCTCCACTTT
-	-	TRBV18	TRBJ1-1	CASSLDRNTEAFF	TGTGCCAGCTCACTCGACAGGAACACTGAAGCTTTCTTT
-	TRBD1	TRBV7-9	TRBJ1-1	CASSPTRPRDRGTEAFF	TGTGCCAGCAGCCCAACCCGGCCGCGGGACAGGGGCACTGAAGCTTTCTTT
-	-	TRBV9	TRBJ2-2	CASSVGQGTNTGELFF	TGTGCCAGCAGCGTAGGTCAAGGGACAAACACCGGGGAGCTGTTTTTT
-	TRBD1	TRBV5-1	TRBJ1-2	CASSALPGQGFTGYTF	TGCGCCAGCAGCGCCTTACCGGGACAGGGGTTCACGGGCTACACCTTC
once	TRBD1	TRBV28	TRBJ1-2	CASSVPGQGYYGYTF	TGTGCCAGCAGTGTCCCGGGACAGGGATACTATGGCTACACCTTC
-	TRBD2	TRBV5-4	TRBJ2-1	CASSSWTSGNEQFF	TGTGCCAGCAGCTCTTGGACTAGCGGGAATGAGCAGTTCTTC
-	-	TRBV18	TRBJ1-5	CASSPPGNNQPQHF	TGTGCCAGCTCACCACCCGGGAATAATCAGCCCCAGCATTTT
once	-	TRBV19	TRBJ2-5	CASSMGQGLPYYFQETQYF	TGTGCCAGTAGTATGGGTCAGGGTCTTCCATACTACTTCCAAGAGACCCAGTACTTC
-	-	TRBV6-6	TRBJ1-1	CASRRQVNTEAFF	TGTGCCAGCCGCCGACAGGTGAACACTGAAGCTTTCTTT
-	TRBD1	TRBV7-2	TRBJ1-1	CASRADRGSTEAFF	TGTGCCAGCAGGGCCGACAGGGGGAGCACTGAAGCTTTCTTT
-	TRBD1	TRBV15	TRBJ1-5	CATSRDSGGGQPQHF	TGTGCCACCAGCAGAGATTCAGGGGGCGGACAGCCCCAGCATTTT
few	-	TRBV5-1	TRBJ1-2	CASSYTGSEVINGYTF	TGCGCCAGCAGCTACACAGGGTCGGAGGTGATAAATGGCTACACCTTC
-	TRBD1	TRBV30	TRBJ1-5	CAWSVGTGVFWSNQPQHF	TGTGCCTGGAGTGTTGGGACAGGGGTCTTTTGGAGCAATCAGCCCCAGCATTTT
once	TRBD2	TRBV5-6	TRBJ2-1	CASSLFAGSGRADEQFF	TGTGCCAGCAGCTTGTTTGCAGGTAGCGGGAGAGCGGATGAGCAGTTCTTC
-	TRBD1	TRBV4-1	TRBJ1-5	CASSQDLQGGQPQHF	TGCGCCAGCAGCCAAGATCTCCAGGGGGGTCAGCCCCAGCATTTT
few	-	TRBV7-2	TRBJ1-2	CASSLERGGYTF	TGTGCCAGCAGCTTAGAGAGAGGCGGCTACACCTTC
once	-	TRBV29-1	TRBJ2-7	CSVEGGDTYEQYF	TGCAGCGTTGAGGGTGGGGACACCTACGAGCAGTACTTC
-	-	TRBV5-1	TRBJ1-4	CASSLAVGTSTNEKLFF	TGCGCCAGCAGCTTGGCTGTAGGGACATCTACTAATGAAAAACTGTTTTTT
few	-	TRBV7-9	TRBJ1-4	CASSLSGEKLFF	TGTGCCAGCAGCTTGTCGGGGGAAAAACTGTTTTTT
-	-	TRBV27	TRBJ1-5	CASSLFRASNQPQHF	TGTGCCAGCAGTTTATTCAGGGCAAGCAATCAGCCCCAGCATTTT